Below, 19 T cell receptor beta chains from the same sample are listed, as sequenced in a study of OX40 agonist ivuxolimab in advanced cancers. Produced via immunoSEQ multiplex PCR; TCRdb's table is partial and in-frame only. The table records about 70,000 clones, roughly 80% of them present only once. This sample comprised CD4+ or CD8+ T cells sorted from blood, obtained in a trial of the OX40 agonist ivuxolimab. These receptor sequences come from an adult with an advanced solid tumor such as melanoma, head and neck, liver or kidney cancer.

V is TRBV5-4 and J is TRBJ1-2, with 7 bases aligning to TRBD1. The V gene's germline CDR1 is SGHNT and CDR2 YYREEE (reference sequence). The CDR3 covers 18 residues. J was trimmed by 4 bases and V by 0 bases; bases with no gene match: 15. The CDR3 sequence is CASSLGGMEGARGYGYTF. CDR3 bases: TGTGCCAGCAGCTTGGGCGGGATGGAGGGGGCGCGTGGCTATGGCTACACCTTC.

The rearrangement joins TRBV11-3 to TRBJ2-5; TRBD1 might be the D (5 bases). CDR3 length equals 14 residues. V was clipped by 5 bases and J by 2 bases, with 12 bases between them. CDR1 is SGHNT and CDR2 is YENEEA in the germline V gene. The CDR3 DNA reads as TGTGCCAGCAGCCCCCAGGGCCTTCAAGAGACCCAGTACTTC. Protein: CASSPQGLQETQYF.

The chain has TRBV6-5 and TRBJ2-7; D ambiguous. Germline CDR1 reads MNHEY; CDR2 reads SVGAGI. CDR3 length equals 11 residues. The V gene lost 8 bases and the J gene lost 3 bases, with 8 bases spanning the gap. CDR3: CASEWGYEQYF. DNA for the CDR3: TGTGCCAGCGAGTGGGGCTACGAGCAGTACTTC.

The chain links TRBV6-5 to TRBJ1-1, with 7 bases that match TRBD1. Germline V gene data show CDR1 as MNHEY and CDR2 as SVGAGI. The CDR3 loop spans 14 amino acids. Trimming cost V 5 bases and J 3 bases; bases outside gene matches: 6. DNA of the CDR3: TGTGCCAGCAGTAGTACTGACAGGGACACTGAAGCTTTCTTT. Translating gives CASSSTDRDTEAFF.

This clone has just one count. The CDR3 sequence: CATQVVQTGSPLHF. The CDR3 DNA follows: TGTGCCACCCAGGTGGTACAGACGGGTTCACCCCTCCACTTT. The chain is built from TRBV6-6 and TRBJ1-6; no firm D call. The length of the CDR3 is 14 residues. From germline, CDR1 is MNHNY and CDR2 SVGAGI (reference sequence). Trimming pared 10 bases from V and 9 bases from J, leaving 19 bases between.

The rearrangement joins TRBV7-9 to TRBJ1-2; 10 bases are a match to TRBD1. Germline-derived CDR1 and CDR2 are SEHNR and FQNEAQ (reference sequence). V lost 2 bases, J lost 6 bases, and 6 bases stayed unmatched. The CDR3 has 15 residues. DNA for the CDR3: TGTGCCAGCAGCTTACTGGACAGGGGGTCAGATGGCTACACCTTC. Protein product: CASSLLDRGSDGYTF.

J is TRBJ2-5 and V is TRBV2; D unclear. V gave up 8 bases and J gave up 4 bases, with 17 bases separating them. The CDR3 covers 14 residues. Germline CDR1 is SNHLY and CDR2 is FYNNEI. The CDR3 DNA is TGTGCCAGCGACTTAACCTCCCTGGGAGAGACCCAGTACTTC. As protein: CASDLTSLGETQYF.

The chain carries TRBV5-1 and TRBJ2-7; tentatively, D is TRBD1 (6 bases). V lost 0 bases to trimming and J lost 2 bases, with 12 bases between them. The CDR3 extends over 15 amino acids. Germline V gene lookup returns CDR1 SGHRS and CDR2 YFSETQ. The CDR3 region is CASSLEGQGTYEQYF. CDR3 bases: TGCGCCAGCAGCTTGGAAGGTCAGGGGACCTACGAGCAGTACTTC.

The CDR3 region has the DNA TGCAGCGTCAAATCCGGGACGGGGGTTGGGACCCAGTACTTC. This codes for CSVKSGTGVGTQYF. V is TRBV29-1 and J is TRBJ2-5; D is possibly TRBD2 (6 bases). Germline V gene lookup returns CDR1 SQVTM and CDR2 ANQGSEA. The V gene lost 6 bases and the J gene lost 7 bases, with 21 bases spanning the gap. CDR3 length equals 14 residues.

This chain connects TRBV4-2 to TRBJ1-2, with 9 positions matching TRBD1. CDR1 and CDR2 (germline): LGHNA, YNFKEQ. V gave up 4 bases and J gave up 4 bases; unmatched junction bases: 10. This CDR3 spans 16 amino acids. CDR3 protein: CASSLVGTGKIYGYTF. The CDR3 DNA reads as TGTGCCAGCAGCCTAGTAGGGACAGGGAAGATCTATGGCTACACCTTC.

This clone has just a few counts. V is TRBV5-6 and J is TRBJ2-7, with 8 bases that match TRBD1. Per germline, CDR1 SGHDT and CDR2 YYEEEE. V was pared by 4 bases and J by 0 bases, with 12 bases of the junction left unmatched. There are 17 residues in the CDR3. As DNA, the CDR3 is TGTGCCAGCAGCGGGAGGCCCGGGACAGGTGGCTCCTACGAGCAGTACTTC. It codes for CASSGRPGTGGSYEQYF.

V and J are TRBV19 and TRBJ2-5, with TRBD1 identical over 8 bases. Trimming at V came to 3 bases and at J to 3 bases, leaving 6 bases not matched to a gene. The CDR3 contains 15 residues. CDR1 is LNHDA and CDR2 is SQIVND in the germline V gene (reference sequence). As DNA, the CDR3 is TGTGCCAGTAGTATGTTGGGGACAGGAAAAGAGACCCAGTACTTC. It translates to CASSMLGTGKETQYF.

This sequence joins TRBV18 and TRBJ1-5, with 8 bases lining up with TRBD1. After removal of 4 bases from V and 0 bases from J, the junction contained 2 bases not matched to a gene. The V gene's germline CDR1 is KGHSH and CDR2 LQKENI. This CDR3 is built from 15 residues. The CDR3 DNA sequence: TGTGCCAGCTCACTGACAGGGGATAGCAATCAGCCCCAGCATTTT. It is translated as CASSLTGDSNQPQHF.

This chain links TRBV18 with TRBJ1-1; perhaps TRBD1 as D (5 bases). The CDR3 length is 17 residues. The V and J ends lost 0 bases and 0 bases respectively, with 14 bases between them. Germline lookup yields CDR1 KGHSH and CDR2 LQKENI. CDR3 sequence reads: CASSPPRGGTMNTEAFF. The CDR3 DNA sequence: TGTGCCAGCTCACCACCTCGGGGCGGAACCATGAACACTGAAGCTTTCTTT. Drawing the rest from reference TRBV18 and TRBJ1-1, the complete variable domain is NAGVMQNPRHLVRRRGQEARLRCSPMKGHSHVYWYRQLPEEGLKFMVYLQKENIIDESGMPKERFSAEFPKEGPSILRIQQVVRGDSAAYFCASSPPRGGTMNTEAFFGQGTRLTVV.

This rearrangement joins TRBV5-1 to TRBJ2-2; 11 positions match TRBD2. Losses at the gene ends were 4 bases for V and 8 bases for J; bases not matched to a gene: 10. The CDR3 consists of 16 residues. CDR1 is SGHRS and CDR2 is YFSETQ in the germline V gene. This chain's CDR3 is CASSTLTSGATGELFF. Written as DNA, the CDR3 is TGCGCCAGCAGCACCTTGACTAGCGGGGCTACTGGGGAGCTGTTTTTT.

The chain carries TRBV20-1 and TRBJ1-1; perhaps TRBD1 as D (5 bases). Germline V gene sequence: CDR1 DFQATT, CDR2 SNEGSKA (reference sequence). The CDR3 runs to 11 residues. V was pared by 8 bases and J by 7 bases, with 14 bases between. In DNA form, the CDR3 reads TGCAGTCCTATCCGGGGGGTTGAAGCTTTCTTT. Translating it yields CSPIRGVEAFF.

This chain links TRBV5-1 with TRBJ2-7; D is unclear. CDR3 length: 14 residues. Trimming shortened V by 1 base and J by 4 bases, and 12 bases separated the two germline ends. Germline V gene lookup returns CDR1 SGHRS and CDR2 YFSETQ. DNA for the CDR3: TGCGCCAGCAGCTTGTTCCCGATTAAATACGAGCAGTACTTC. This sequence encodes CASSLFPIKYEQYF.

This chain joins TRBV5-1 and TRBJ2-3; D is possibly TRBD2 (6 bases). Germline V gene data show CDR1 as SGHRS and CDR2 as YFSETQ. The CDR3 covers 15 residues. The V and J ends lost 6 bases and 3 bases respectively, with 17 bases between them. The DNA of the CDR3 is TGCGCCAGCACCGATAGCGGTTCTAATACAGATACGCAGTATTTT. Its translation is CASTDSGSNTDTQYF.

The gene calls are TRBV4-2 and TRBJ2-1, with 10 bases fitting TRBD2. The trim removed 6 bases at V and 9 bases at J, leaving 8 bases unmatched. This CDR3 spans 14 amino acids. Germline V CDR1 and CDR2: LGHNA, YNFKEQ. The CDR3: CASSQGLALGEQFF. In nucleotides, the CDR3 is TGTGCCAGCAGTCAGGGACTAGCGTTAGGTGAGCAGTTCTTC.